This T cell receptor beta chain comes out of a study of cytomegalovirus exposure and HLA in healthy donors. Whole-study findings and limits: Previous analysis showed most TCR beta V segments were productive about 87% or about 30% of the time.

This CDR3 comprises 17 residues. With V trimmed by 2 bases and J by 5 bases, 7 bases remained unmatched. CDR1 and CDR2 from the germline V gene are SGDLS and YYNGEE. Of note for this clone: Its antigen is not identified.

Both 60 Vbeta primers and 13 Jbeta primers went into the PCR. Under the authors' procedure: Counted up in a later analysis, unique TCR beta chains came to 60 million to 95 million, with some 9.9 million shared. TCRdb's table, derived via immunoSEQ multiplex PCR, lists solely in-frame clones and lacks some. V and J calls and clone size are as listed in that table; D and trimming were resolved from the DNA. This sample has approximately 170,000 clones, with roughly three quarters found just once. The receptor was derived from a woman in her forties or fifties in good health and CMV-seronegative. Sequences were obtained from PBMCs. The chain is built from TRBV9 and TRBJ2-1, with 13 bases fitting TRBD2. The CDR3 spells CASSVGLAGVGDNEQFF. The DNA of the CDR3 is TGTGCCAGCAGCGTCGGACTAGCGGGAGTGGGGGACAATGAGCAGTTCTTC.